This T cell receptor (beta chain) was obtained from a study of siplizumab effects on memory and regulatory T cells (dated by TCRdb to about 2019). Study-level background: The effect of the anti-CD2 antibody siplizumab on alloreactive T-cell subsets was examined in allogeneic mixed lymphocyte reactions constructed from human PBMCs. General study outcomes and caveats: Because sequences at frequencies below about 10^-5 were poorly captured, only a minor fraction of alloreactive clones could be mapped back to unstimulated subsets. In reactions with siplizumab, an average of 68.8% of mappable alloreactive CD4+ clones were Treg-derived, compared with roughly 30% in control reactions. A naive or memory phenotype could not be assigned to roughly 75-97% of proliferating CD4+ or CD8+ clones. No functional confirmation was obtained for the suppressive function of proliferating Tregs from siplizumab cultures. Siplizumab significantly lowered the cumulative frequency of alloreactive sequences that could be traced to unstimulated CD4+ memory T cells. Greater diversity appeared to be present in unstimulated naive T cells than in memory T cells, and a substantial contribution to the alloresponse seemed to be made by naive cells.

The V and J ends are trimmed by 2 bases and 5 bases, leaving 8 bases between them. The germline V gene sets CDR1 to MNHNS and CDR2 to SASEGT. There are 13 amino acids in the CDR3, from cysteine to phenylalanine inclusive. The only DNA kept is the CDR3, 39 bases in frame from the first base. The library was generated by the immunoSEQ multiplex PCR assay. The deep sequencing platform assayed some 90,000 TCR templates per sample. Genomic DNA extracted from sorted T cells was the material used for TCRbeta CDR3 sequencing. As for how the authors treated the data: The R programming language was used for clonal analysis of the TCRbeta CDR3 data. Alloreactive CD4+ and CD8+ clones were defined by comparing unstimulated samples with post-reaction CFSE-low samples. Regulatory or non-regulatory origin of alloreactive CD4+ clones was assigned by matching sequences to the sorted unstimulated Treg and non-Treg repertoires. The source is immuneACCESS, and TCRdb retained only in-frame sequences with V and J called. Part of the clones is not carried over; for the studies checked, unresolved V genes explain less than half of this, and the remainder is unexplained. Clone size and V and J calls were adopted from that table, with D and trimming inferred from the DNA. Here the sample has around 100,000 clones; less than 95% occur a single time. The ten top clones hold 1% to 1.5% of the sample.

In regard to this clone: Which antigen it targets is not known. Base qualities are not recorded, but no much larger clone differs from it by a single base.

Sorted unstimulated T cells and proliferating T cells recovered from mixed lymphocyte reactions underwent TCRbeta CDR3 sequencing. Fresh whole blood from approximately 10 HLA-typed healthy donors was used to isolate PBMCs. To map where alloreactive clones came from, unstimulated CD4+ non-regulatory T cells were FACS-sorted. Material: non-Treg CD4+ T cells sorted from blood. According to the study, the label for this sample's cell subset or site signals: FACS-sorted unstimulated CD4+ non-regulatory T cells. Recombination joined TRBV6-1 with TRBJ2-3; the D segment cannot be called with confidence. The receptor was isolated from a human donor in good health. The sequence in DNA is TGTGCCAGCAGTGAATTTAGAGGAGATACGCAGTATTTT. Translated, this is CASSEFRGDTQYF.